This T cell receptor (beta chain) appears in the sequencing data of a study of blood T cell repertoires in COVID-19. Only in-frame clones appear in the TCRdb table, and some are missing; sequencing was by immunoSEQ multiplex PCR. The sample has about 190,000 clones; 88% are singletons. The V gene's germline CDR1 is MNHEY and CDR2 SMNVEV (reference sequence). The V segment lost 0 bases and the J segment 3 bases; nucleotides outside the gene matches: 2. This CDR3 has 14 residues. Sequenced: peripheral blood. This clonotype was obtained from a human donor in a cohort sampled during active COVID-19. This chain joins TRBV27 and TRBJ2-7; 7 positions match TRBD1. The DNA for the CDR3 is TGTGCCAGCAGTTTATCGACAGGGCGCTACGAGCAGTACTTC. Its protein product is CASSLSTGRYEQYF.